The 4 T cell receptor beta chains below were found in one sample sequenced in a study of early T cells in non-severe SARS-CoV-2 infection. TCRdb reprocessed the 5' RACE reads with MiXCR, giving one entry per CDR3 protein. The data contain tens of thousands of distinct CDR3 sequences, approximately 22% of them seen just once; the ten biggest clones take up around 5%. Sequencing was performed on whole blood, taken at baseline. The receptors derive from an adult who was a healthcare worker with PCR-confirmed SARS-CoV-2 infection or an uninfected control (not recorded which).

A few counts support this clonotype. The CDR3 loop is CASSLNTAQETQYF. CDR3 DNA: TGTGCCAGCAGCTTAAATACCGCCCAAGAGACCCAGTACTTC. The chain carries TRBV7-6 and TRBJ2-5, with no clear D. Trimming left V 2 bases short and J 1 base short, with 8 bases between. The CDR3 runs to 14 residues. Per the germline V gene, CDR1 is SGHVS and CDR2 is FNYEAQ. Together with reference TRBV7-6 and TRBJ2-5, the CDR3 gives the full variable domain: GAGVSQSPRYKVTKRGQDVALRCDPISGHVSLYWYRQALGQGPEFLTYFNYEAQQDKSGLPNDRFSAERPEGSISTLTIQRTEQRDSAMYRCASSLNTAQETQYFGPGTRLLVL.

In its sample, this clonotype was seen a few times. In DNA form, the CDR3 reads TGTGCCAGCAGTTATCAGCGGAGCTACGAGCAGTACTTC. Protein sequence: CASSYQRSYEQYF. V gene TRBV6-6 combines with J gene TRBJ2-7, with D possibly matching TRBD2 (5 bases). Germline assignment: CDR1 MNHNY and CDR2 SVGAGI (reference sequence). V was trimmed by 3 bases and J by 3 bases, leaving 9 bases between them. The CDR3 totals 13 residues.

This clonotype was detected only a few times. The chain carries TRBV7-3 and TRBJ2-1; 11 bases are shared with TRBD1. The germline CDR1 and CDR2 sequences are SGHTA and FQGTGA. CDR3 length: 15 residues. With V trimmed by 5 bases and J by 8 bases, 8 bases remained unmatched. CDR3 coding DNA: TGTGCCAGCAGCAAAAGGGGGACAGGGGGATATGAGCAGTTCTTC. As protein: CASSKRGTGGYEQFF.

The chain combines TRBV18 with TRBJ2-7; perhaps TRBD1 as D (6 bases). With 2 bases removed from V and 6 bases from J, the gap between germline ends came to 17 bases. The germline V gene encodes CDR1 KGHSH and CDR2 LQKENI. The CDR3 extends over 15 amino acids. The CDR3 sequence: CASSPTRDIDVEQYF. CDR3 nucleotides: TGTGCCAGCTCACCAACCCGGGACATCGACGTCGAGCAGTACTTC.